What follows are 15 T cell receptor beta chains derived from one specimen sequenced in a study of cytomegalovirus exposure and HLA in healthy donors. Amplification used 60 Vbeta primers and 13 Jbeta primers. Profiling relied on immunoSEQ multiplex PCR, and the TCRdb table lists in-frame clones only, not all of them. The sample has roughly 240,000 clones; over 75% are singletons. Sequences were obtained from PBMCs. These receptors all come from a boy younger than 18 in good health and CMV-seronegative.

The V and J genes are TRBV5-1 and TRBJ2-7; the D is unclear. The CDR3 sequence is 15 residues long. Germline values: CDR1 SGHRS, CDR2 YFSETQ. Trimming shortened V by 0 bases and J by 2 bases, and 12 bases separated the two germline ends. CDR3 DNA sequence: TGCGCCAGCAGCTTGGATTGGCGGAAAGCCTACGAGCAGTACTTC. This encodes CASSLDWRKAYEQYF.

The chain combines TRBV5-4 with TRBJ2-2; 13 nucleotides align to TRBD2. This CDR3 comprises 18 residues. CDR1 and CDR2 from the germline V gene are SGHNT and YYREEE (reference sequence). The trim removed 0 bases at V and 3 bases at J, leaving 5 bases unmatched. The CDR3 DNA follows: TGTGCCAGCAGCTTGGGACTAGCGGGGGGCCTAGACACCGGGGAGCTGTTTTTT. Translation gives CASSLGLAGGLDTGELFF.

This clone was seen only once. This CDR3 reads CASSLDGQARQTQYF. The CDR3 DNA reads TGTGCCAGCAGCTTGGATGGACAGGCTCGACAGACCCAGTACTTC. This chain connects TRBV5-4 to TRBJ2-5; 7 nucleotides line up with TRBD1. V lost 0 bases to trimming and J lost 6 bases; unmatched junction nucleotides: 8. Per germline, CDR1 SGHNT and CDR2 YYREEE (reference sequence). This CDR3 contains 15 residues.

The chain has TRBV2 and TRBJ2-1; weak D call: TRBD2 (6 bases). Deletions cut 3 bases from V and 1 base from J, with 10 bases between. Germline-derived CDR1 and CDR2 are SNHLY and FYNNEI. The CDR3 has 15 amino acids. This CDR3 is CASSEEGESYNEQFF. Here the CDR3 DNA reads TGTGCCAGCAGTGAGGAGGGCGAATCCTACAATGAGCAGTTCTTC.

The gene calls are TRBV30 and TRBJ1-3; the D gene is possibly TRBD1 (6 bases). V was cut by 3 bases and J by 5 bases, with 14 bases left in between. The CDR3 is 14 residues long. The V gene's germline CDR1 is GTSNPN and CDR2 SVGIG (reference sequence). The DNA for the CDR3 is TGTGCCTGGAGCGACGGGACACCGAGAAACACCATATATTTT. Its protein product is CAWSDGTPRNTIYF. The full variable domain, in which reference TRBV30 and TRBJ1-3 provide the parts outside the CDR3, is SQTIHQWPATLVQPVGSPLSLECTVEGTSNPNLYWYRQAAGRGLQLLFYSVGIGQISSEVPQNLSASRPQDRQFILSSKKLLLSDSGFYLCAWSDGTPRNTIYFGEGSWLTVV.

This clone has just one count. This specimen includes other DNA sequences encoding the same CDR3. The chain recombines TRBV30 with TRBJ2-1, with TRBD2 as a possible D gene (5 bases). The CDR3 covers 14 residues. V was cut by 0 bases and J by 4 bases, with 10 bases left in between. The germline V gene encodes CDR1 GTSNPN and CDR2 SVGIG (reference sequence). As DNA, the CDR3 is TGTGCCTGGAGTGTCCCCGGGGTTTACAATGAGCAGTTCTTC. Amino acids: CAWSVPGVYNEQFF.

The chain links TRBV27 to TRBJ2-5, with a weak D call TRBD1 (6 bases). CDR1 is MNHEY, CDR2 SMNVEV, per germline (reference sequence). V gave up 4 bases and J gave up 0 bases, with 9 bases separating them. The CDR3 sequence is 14 residues long. CDR3 nucleotides: TGTGCCAGCAGTTATTACAGGGACCAAGAGACCCAGTACTTC. The encoded protein is CASSYYRDQETQYF.

There are a few counts of this clone. V and J are TRBV6-1 and TRBJ2-2; the D is unclear. Germline-derived CDR1 and CDR2 are MNHNS and SASEGT. V was pared by 2 bases and J by 5 bases, with 9 bases between. CDR3 size: 14 residues. The CDR3 loop is CASSEYKRTGELFF. The DNA for the CDR3 is TGTGCCAGCAGTGAATACAAGAGGACCGGGGAGCTGTTTTTT.

In regard to this clone: One end of the junction does not line up with germline, which may come from a read error. This sequence joins TRBV10-1 and TRBJ2-1; 7 bases line up with TRBD2. The CDR3 consists of 14 residues. Per the germline V gene, CDR1 is WNHNN and CDR2 is SYGVQD (reference sequence). This CDR3 reads CASGPSGSYNGQFF. As DNA, the CDR3 is TGCGCCAGCGGCCCTAGCGGTTCCTACAATGGGCAGTTCTTC.

The CDR3 loop is CASSGQGTRSSTDTQYF. As DNA, the CDR3 is TGTGCCAGCAGTGGACAGGGTACCCGATCTAGCACAGATACGCAGTATTTT. This chain uses TRBV6-1 with TRBJ2-3; 7 bases are a match to TRBD1. Germline trimming cut 4 bases from V and 0 bases from J; bases unmatched to any gene: 10. The CDR3 length is 17 residues. Germline CDR1 reads MNHNS; CDR2 reads SASEGT.

The V gene is TRBV21-1, the J gene TRBJ2-7; the table's D call TRBD2 went unverified against the DNA. TRBV21-1 represents a pseudogene. The CDR3 consists of 14 residues. The CDR3 spells CASSKPPFGSEQYF. The CDR3 nucleotides are TGTGCCAGCAGCAAACCACCTTTTGGTAGCGAGCAGTACTTC.

The rearrangement links TRBV6-4 to TRBJ1-2; perhaps TRBD1 as D (5 bases). The V gene's germline CDR1 is MRHNA and CDR2 SNTAGT. V was pared by 0 bases and J by 5 bases, with 13 bases between. The CDR3 spans 15 residues. CDR3 loop: CASSDSGSDIYGYTF. The CDR3 DNA follows: TGTGCCAGCAGTGACTCGGGGTCGGACATTTATGGCTACACCTTC.

The CDR3 DNA reads as TGTGCCAGCAGCTTAATAGCTAGCGGGGGCACAGATACGCAGTATTTT. It translates to CASSLIASGGTDTQYF. The chain uses TRBV7-3 and TRBJ2-3, with 9 bases lining up with TRBD2. The CDR3 contains 16 residues. Germline CDR1 SGHTA, CDR2 FQGTGA. V gave up 1 base and J gave up 1 base; unmatched junction bases: 3.

V and J are TRBV30 and TRBJ2-1; TRBD2 might be the D (5 bases). The CDR3 covers 13 residues. Germline CDR1 and CDR2: GTSNPN and SVGIG (reference sequence). V lost 4 bases and J 6 bases, leaving 13 bases between the germline ends. This CDR3 reads CAWTGVAFNEQFF. For the CDR3, the DNA is TGTGCCTGGACCGGGGTGGCGTTCAATGAGCAGTTCTTC.

V is TRBV15 and J is TRBJ1-1, with D possibly TRBD1 on 5 matching bases. The CDR3 extends over 12 amino acids. The V gene's germline CDR1 is LNHNV and CDR2 YYDKDF (reference sequence). Trimming cost V 0 bases and J 10 bases, with 9 bases left between them. CDR3 sequence: CATSRDRTSAFF. The CDR3 coding sequence is TGTGCCACCAGCAGAGACCGGACATCAGCTTTCTTT.